Shown below are 30 T cell receptor beta chains from a single sample sequenced in a study of response to subunit inactivated influenza vaccine. TCRdb used MiXCR to reprocess the RT-PCR reads, holding one entry per CDR3 protein. Of approximately 500,000 distinct CDR3 sequences in the sample, 12% to 15% were seen once. The input for sequencing was PBMCs from blood, taken 12 days after vaccination. These receptors were collected from a man aged 50 or older who received an inactivated influenza vaccine.

This sequence joins TRBV28 and TRBJ2-1; a weak D match, TRBD2 (5 bases). The CDR3 runs to 16 residues. In germline, CDR1 is MDHEN, CDR2 SYDVKM. The V end was cut by 3 bases, the J end by 4 bases, with 16 bases between. The CDR3 region is CASSFGMLASYNEQFF. The CDR3 nucleotides read TGTGCCAGCAGTTTCGGCATGCTAGCTTCTTACAATGAGCAGTTCTTC.

This clonotype was counted many times. The chain has TRBV27 and TRBJ2-1; D is undetermined. Germline CDR1 reads MNHEY; CDR2 reads SMNVEV (reference sequence). This CDR3 spans 14 amino acids. Trimming pared 1 base from V and 5 bases from J, leaving 9 bases between. DNA of the CDR3: TGTGCCAGCAGTTTATTGAACAGTCACAATGAGCAGTTCTTC. Protein product: CASSLLNSHNEQFF.

The chain employs TRBV2 and TRBJ1-2, with D hard to call. From germline, CDR1 is SNHLY and CDR2 FYNNEI. V lost 4 bases to trimming and J lost 7 bases, with 16 bases between them. The length of the CDR3 is 14 residues. The CDR3 here is CASSGLTLLSGYTF. CDR3 sequence (DNA): TGTGCCAGCAGTGGCCTGACCCTACTCAGTGGCTACACCTTC. Together with reference TRBV2 and TRBJ1-2, the CDR3 gives the full variable domain: EPEVTQTPSHQVTQMGQEVILRCVPISNHLYFYWYRQILGQKVEFLVSFYNNEISEKSEIFDDQFSVERPDGSNFTLKIRSTKLEDSAMYFCASSGLTLLSGYTFGSGTRLTVV.

This clonotype appeared many times. The chain employs TRBV6-1 and TRBJ1-5; D is possibly TRBD1 (6 bases). CDR3 length: 13 residues. V dropped 6 bases and J dropped 4 bases, with 10 bases sitting between them. Per the germline V gene, CDR1 is MNHNS and CDR2 is SASEGT. Here the CDR3 DNA reads TGTGCCAGCAGCGGACAGCAAAATCAGCCCCAGCATTTT. Its protein is CASSGQQNQPQHF.

The rearrangement uses TRBV27 and TRBJ1-1; D might be TRBD1 (5 bases). The V and J ends lost 0 bases and 4 bases respectively, with 9 bases between them. CDR3 length equals 14 residues. Germline V gene sequence: CDR1 MNHEY, CDR2 SMNVEV (reference sequence). The CDR3 DNA reads as TGTGCCAGCAGTTTATCGGAGGGGATCACTGAAGCTTTCTTT. The encoded protein is CASSLSEGITEAFF.

This clonotype was seen a few times. V and J are TRBV7-2 and TRBJ2-5, with 8 positions matching TRBD1. The germline gives CDR1 SGHTA, CDR2 FQGNSA. This CDR3 has 15 amino acids. Trimming at V came to 3 bases and at J to 2 bases, leaving 5 bases not matched to a gene. The CDR3 sequence is CASSFNRGTQETQYF. In DNA form, the CDR3 reads TGTGCCAGCAGCTTCAACAGGGGGACGCAAGAGACCCAGTACTTC.

In its sample, this clonotype was seen a few times. The chain employs TRBV4-1 and TRBJ1-3, with TRBD1 matching over 7 bases. Germline V gives CDR1 MGHRA, CDR2 YSYEKL. The CDR3 is 18 residues long. J lost 0 bases, V lost 3 bases, and 11 bases had no gene match. For the CDR3, the DNA is TGCGCCAGCAGCCAGCGAGGGGACAGACCACTCTCTGGAAACACCATATATTTT. The encoded protein is CASSQRGDRPLSGNTIYF.

This clonotype was detected a few times. The rearrangement uses TRBV7-9 and TRBJ2-3; D remains unclear. CDR3 length: 12 residues. CDR1 is SEHNR, CDR2 FQNEAQ, per germline (reference sequence). V lost 1 base and J 9 bases, leaving 8 bases between the germline ends. The CDR3 DNA reads TGTGCCAGCAGCTTAGGGTTCGTCACGCAGTATTTT. This gives the protein CASSLGFVTQYF.

V and J are TRBV7-9 and TRBJ1-4, with a tentative D call TRBD1 (5 bases). Germline CDR1 SEHNR, CDR2 FQNEAQ (reference sequence). Deletions cut 5 bases from V and 7 bases from J, with 20 bases between. There are 16 residues in the CDR3. This CDR3 is CASSLLGTGGGEKLFF. The CDR3 DNA is TGTGCCAGCAGCCTACTCGGGACCGGTGGGGGTGAAAAACTGTTTTTT.

The sample holds a few counts of this clonotype. This rearrangement joins TRBV11-2 to TRBJ2-2; TRBD2 agrees at 7 bases. Looked up from germline, CDR1 is SGHAT and CDR2 is FQNNGV. The CDR3 sequence is 18 residues long. V dropped 6 bases and J dropped 5; count of bases not matched to a gene: 18. CDR3 nucleotide sequence: TGTGCCAGCAGAATGTTCCGTAGGCGGGAGCGAAATACCGGGGAGCTGTTTTTT. Translation gives CASRMFRRRERNTGELFF.

In its sample, this clonotype was seen a few times. The J gene is TRBJ2-7, the V gene TRBV6-1, with 9 bases identical to TRBD2. Germline assignment: CDR1 MNHNS and CDR2 SASEGT. Losses at the gene ends were 8 bases for V and 5 bases for J; bases not matched to a gene: 10. This CDR3 spans 14 amino acids. As DNA, the CDR3 is TGTGCCAGCGGGAGCGGGAGGAATTTCGACGAGCAGTACTTC. Translated, it gives CASGSGRNFDEQYF.

This clonotype was counted only a few times. The chain joins TRBV5-1 to TRBJ2-1; no clear D. This CDR3 comprises 13 residues. V was pared by 0 bases and J by 9 bases, with 10 bases between. From germline, CDR1 is SGHRS and CDR2 YFSETQ. The CDR3 loop reads CASSLEPIGEQFF. CDR3 bases: TGCGCCAGCAGCTTGGAACCTATCGGTGAGCAGTTCTTC.

About this clonotype itself: At one boundary the junction diverges from the germline segment, which might be a read error. The chain links TRBV6-2 or TRBV6-3 to TRBJ2-3, with 12 positions matching TRBD2. Germline CDR1 and CDR2: MNHEY and SVGEGT. The CDR3 runs to 17 residues. Here the CDR3 reads CASGYARLAGGTDTQYF. CDR3 DNA: TGTGCCAGCGGTTACGCAAGACTAGCGGGGGGCACAGATACGCAGTATTTT.

This clonotype was seen ten or more times. The chain employs TRBV29-1 and TRBJ2-3, with D possibly called TRBD1 or TRBD2 (5 bases each). The V end lost 4 bases, the J end lost 1 base, and 9 bases lay between the germline ends. This CDR3 contains 13 residues. CDR1 SQVTM and CDR2 ANQGSEA come from the germline V gene. The CDR3 DNA sequence: TGCAGCGTTGCCCGGGACGGCACAGATACGCAGTATTTT. Amino acid sequence: CSVARDGTDTQYF.

V gene TRBV6-1 combines with J gene TRBJ1-1; 9 nucleotides align to TRBD1. Germline V lookup: CDR1 MNHNS, CDR2 SASEGT. The CDR3 spans 15 residues. V was pared by 6 bases and J by 3 bases, with 8 bases of the junction left unmatched. The CDR3: CASSPTTGGYTEAFF. For the CDR3, the DNA is TGTGCCAGCAGCCCAACTACAGGGGGCTACACTGAAGCTTTCTTT.

This clonotype has a handful of counts. The gene calls are TRBV12-3 or TRBV12-4 and TRBJ2-1; D remains unclear. V dropped 3 bases and J dropped 9 bases, with 9 bases sitting between them. This CDR3 is 12 amino acids long. The CDR3 here is CASSFSNGEQFF. The CDR3 region has the DNA TGTGCCAGCAGTTTCAGTAACGGTGAGCAGTTCTTC.

This clonotype showed up many times. The rearrangement joins TRBV12-3 or TRBV12-4 to TRBJ2-2; 7 positions match TRBD1. With V trimmed by 2 bases and J by 4 bases, 1 base remained unmatched. The length of the CDR3 is 14 residues. The CDR3 reads CASSLSGGTGELFF. In DNA, the CDR3 is TGTGCCAGCAGTTTATCAGGGGGCACCGGGGAGCTGTTTTTT.

The chain uses TRBV28 and TRBJ1-5; D gene ambiguous. V was shortened by 1 base and J by 7 bases, with 8 bases between the two germline ends. The V gene's germline CDR1 is MDHEN and CDR2 SYDVKM. CDR3 length: 13 residues. CDR3 region: CASSLLYGQPQHF. The DNA for the CDR3 is TGTGCCAGCAGTTTATTGTATGGCCAGCCCCAGCATTTT.

This chain links TRBV3-1 with TRBJ2-7; D remains ambiguous. Germline CDR1 and CDR2: LGHDT and YNNKEL (reference sequence). V dropped 1 base and J dropped 3 bases, with 13 bases sitting between them. The CDR3 is 15 amino acids. The CDR3: CASSQAPQLGYEQYF. CDR3 DNA: TGTGCCAGCAGCCAAGCACCCCAACTCGGCTACGAGCAGTACTTC.

The chain has TRBV25-1 and TRBJ2-4; perhaps TRBD1 as D (6 bases). The germline gives CDR1 MGHDK, CDR2 SYGVNS. This CDR3 has 11 amino acids. Here the CDR3 DNA reads TGTGCATGCAGTGACAGGAGACGGGAGTACTTC. Translating it yields CACSDRRREYF. The full variable domain, with the rest looked up from reference TRBV25-1 and TRBJ2-4, is EADIYQTPRYLVIGTGKKITLECSQTMGHDKMYWYQQDPGMELHLIHYSYGVNSTEKGDLSSESTVSRIRTEHFPLTLESARPSHTSQYLCACSDRRREYFGAGTRLSVL.

This clonotype has a handful of counts. J is TRBJ2-7 and V is TRBV7-2, with D uncertain. The CDR3 consists of 13 residues. Germline-derived CDR1 and CDR2 are SGHTA and FQGNSA. Trimming took off 7 bases at V and 4 bases at J, with 14 bases between the two ends. The CDR3 protein is CASNHPSRYEQYF. CDR3 sequence (DNA): TGTGCCAGCAATCATCCCTCACGTTACGAGCAGTACTTC.

V gene TRBV10-3 combines with J gene TRBJ2-7; 11 nucleotides line up with TRBD1. With 4 bases clipped from V and 6 bases from J, the junction kept 8 bases outside the gene matches. The germline CDR1 and CDR2 sequences are ENHRY and SYGVKD. CDR3 size: 15 residues. As DNA, the CDR3 is TGTGCCATCAGTGTCCGGACAGGGGGCTTTGGCGAGCAGTACTTC. Translated, it gives CAISVRTGGFGEQYF.

The chain employs TRBV11-2 and TRBJ2-7; 11 bases fit TRBD1. The CDR3 runs 15 residues. V shed 5 bases, J shed 3 bases, and the junction held 6 bases outside the gene matches. Germline CDR1 and CDR2: SGHAT and FQNNGV. The DNA of the CDR3 is TGTGCCAGCAGCGCGGGACAGGGGGGGTTCTACGAGCAGTACTTC. Amino acid sequence: CASSAGQGGFYEQYF.

The chain links TRBV3-1 to TRBJ1-4; no clear D gene. Germline CDR1 reads LGHDT; CDR2 reads YNNKEL (reference sequence). This CDR3 is built from 14 residues. V was trimmed by 0 bases and J by 3 bases, leaving 5 bases between them. CDR3 DNA sequence: TGTGCCAGCAGCCAAGATTGGGCTAATGAAAAACTGTTTTTT. Encoded protein: CASSQDWANEKLFF.

This chain uses TRBV10-3 with TRBJ2-5, with D possibly being TRBD2 (7 bases). With 4 bases removed from V and 5 bases from J, the gap between germline ends came to 17 bases. The CDR3 has 15 residues. Per germline, CDR1 ENHRY and CDR2 SYGVKD. CDR3 bases: TGTGCCATCAGTGGGACACAGGGAGGGCGGGAGACCCAGTACTTC. Encoded protein: CAISGTQGGRETQYF.

This clonotype has a count of ten or more. The V call is TRBV12-3 or TRBV12-4, the J call TRBJ2-5, with D possibly matching TRBD1 (5 bases). The CDR3 has 13 amino acids. Trimming stripped 5 bases from V and 6 bases from J, with 13 bases between. The CDR3: CASSVSTDKTQYF. DNA of the CDR3: TGTGCCAGCAGTGTCTCGACAGATAAGACCCAGTACTTC.

This chain uses TRBV12-3 or TRBV12-4 with TRBJ1-5; tentatively, D is TRBD1 (6 bases). Trimming stripped 4 bases from V and 4 bases from J, with 8 bases between. The CDR3 has 13 residues. CDR3 loop: CASSSGANQPQHF. The CDR3 region has the DNA TGTGCCAGCAGTTCAGGGGCAAATCAGCCCCAGCATTTT.

This clonotype was seen more than once but under ten times. The chain is built from TRBV2 and TRBJ2-1, with 7 bases lining up with TRBD2. This CDR3 comprises 15 residues. The V segment lost 4 bases and the J segment 0 bases; nucleotides outside the gene matches: 3. CDR1 is SNHLY and CDR2 is FYNNEI in the germline V gene. The DNA of the CDR3 is TGTGCCAGCAGTGGGACTAGGAGCTCCTACAATGAGCAGTTCTTC. Protein sequence: CASSGTRSSYNEQFF.

This chain joins TRBV7-2 and TRBJ2-1; D may be TRBD2 (5 bases). There are 17 residues in the CDR3. V was trimmed by 0 bases and J by 4 bases, leaving 16 bases between them. Looked up from germline, CDR1 is SGHTA and CDR2 is FQGNSA. The CDR3 loop is CASSLAIRGRFYNEQFF. The CDR3 nucleotides are TGTGCCAGCAGCTTAGCGATACGGGGTAGGTTTTACAATGAGCAGTTCTTC.

This rearrangement joins TRBV28 to TRBJ2-7, with a possible D match to TRBD1 (6 bases). The V end was cut by 4 bases, the J end by 6 bases, with 10 bases between. The CDR3 spans 12 residues. Germline loops: CDR1 MDHEN, CDR2 SYDVKM. The CDR3 nucleotides are TGTGCCAGCAGTTCGGACAGCCGCGAGCAGTACTTC. Translation: CASSSDSREQYF. Based on the CDR3 plus reference TRBV28 and TRBJ2-7, the full variable domain is DVKVTQSSRYLVKRTGEKVFLECVQDMDHENMFWYRQDPGLGLRLIYFSYDVKMKEKGDIPEGYSVSREKKERFSLILESASTNQTSMYLCASSSDSREQYFGPGTRLTVT.